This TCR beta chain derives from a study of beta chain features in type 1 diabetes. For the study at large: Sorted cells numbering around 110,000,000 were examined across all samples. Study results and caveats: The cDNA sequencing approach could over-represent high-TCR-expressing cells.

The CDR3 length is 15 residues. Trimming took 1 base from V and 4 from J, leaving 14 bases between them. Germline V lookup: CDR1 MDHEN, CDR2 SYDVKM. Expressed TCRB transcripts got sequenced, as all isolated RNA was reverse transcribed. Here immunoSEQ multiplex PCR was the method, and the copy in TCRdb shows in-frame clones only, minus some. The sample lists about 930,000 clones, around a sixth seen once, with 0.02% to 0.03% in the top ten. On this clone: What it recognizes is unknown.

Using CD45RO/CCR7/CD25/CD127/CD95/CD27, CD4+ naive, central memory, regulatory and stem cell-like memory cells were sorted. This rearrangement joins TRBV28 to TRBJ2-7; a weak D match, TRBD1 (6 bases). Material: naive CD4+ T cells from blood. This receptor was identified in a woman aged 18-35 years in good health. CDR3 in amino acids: CASSLFRTEPYEQYF. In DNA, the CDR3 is TGTGCCAGCAGTTTATTTCGGACAGAACCTTACGAGCAGTACTTC.